Sequencing of this TCR beta chain was carried out in a study of blood T cell repertoires in COVID-19 (TCRdb year 2020). For context, the study as a whole: Collaborator samples came from the United States, Italy and Spain and covered acute and convalescent phases of COVID-19. The prospective study material was composed of cDNA or gDNA derived from T cells, B-cell-depleted T cells, or PBMCs. Deeply sampled blood TCRbeta repertoires from subjects exposed to, actively infected with, or recovered from COVID-19 were included in the dataset. The repertoires were made available in a free public database intended to serve as a resource for research on the immune response to SARS-CoV-2. The samples were drawn from two sources: the first 160 participants of the ongoing ImmuneRACE study, and 1,254 subjects contributed by 6 global collaborators. Nearly every sample came with metadata listing a de-identified subject ID, COVID-19 status, age in years and sex. Where HLA class I and class II types were available, the types were taken from metadata supplied by the sample provider, not from assay-based typing.

TCRbeta CDR3 regions were amplified from genomic DNA using the immunoSEQ Assay, a bias-controlled multiplex PCR. The study's own analysis went as follows. The number of nucleated cells in each sample was estimated by amplification of reference gene primers within the assay. Sequence reads were collapsed and filtered to measure the absolute abundance of every unique TCRbeta CDR3 rearrangement. For each sample, productive Simpson clonality was calculated as the square root of Simpson's diversity index over productive rearrangements. TCRdb took this table from immuneACCESS and kept in-frame rearrangements with V and J called. Such tables lack part of the clones; where checked against another copy, unresolved V genes explain under half of the gap, and the rest is unexplained. The V and J calls and the clone size are those of that table, but D and trimming were determined from the DNA. This sample is represented by approximately 400,000 clones; approximately 88% of them were singletons. The ten top clones hold approximately 1.2% of the sample.

Each collaborating institution followed its own protocols to collect whole blood in K2EDTA tubes. For TCRbeta analysis, collaborator samples were shipped as frozen whole blood, as isolated PBMCs, or as DNA extracted from either sample type. The CDR3 has 15 amino acids, counting the end cysteine and phenylalanine. The retained sequence is limited to the CDR3, 45 bases, with the frame set at the first base. The V end loses 0 bases and the J end loses 9 bases, and a stretch of 13 bases separates them. In the germline V gene, CDR1 corresponds to SGDLS and CDR2 to YYNGEE. The investigation overall reported the following: Clinical and demographic metadata were provided uncurated, with the amount varying by source and participant.

To note about this clone: The antigen this receptor binds is unknown. Base qualities are not provided; no much larger clone lies one nucleotide away.

This TCR was sampled from a man aged 35 to 55 with acute or convalescent COVID-19. Sample: peripheral blood. The chain joins TRBV9 to TRBJ1-6, with the D gene not confidently named. The CDR3 protein sequence reads: CASSVGSGTGSPLHF. The DNA is TGTGCCAGCAGCGTAGGGTCAGGAACTGGTTCACCCCTCCACTTT. Outside the CDR3, residues come from the reference TRBV9 and TRBJ1-6 proteins, so the full variable domain is: DSGVTQTPKHLITATGQRVTLRCSPRSGDLSVYWYQQSLDQGLQFLIQYYNGEERAKGNILERFSAQQFPDLHSELNLSSLELGDSALYFCASSVGSGTGSPLHFGNGTRLTVT.